This T cell receptor beta chain was documented in a study of T cells in Graves' hyperthyroidism and ophthalmopathy. Study background: Initial diagnosis, before any treatment, was when peripheral blood was collected.

The CDR3 has 18 amino acids. The ends were cut back, 6 bases at V and 2 bases at J, with 23 bases in the middle. Germline V gene sequence: CDR1 KGHSH, CDR2 LQKENI. Authors of the study amplified TCR beta CDR3 regions from RNA transcripts. The HTBI set primed first-round TCR CDR3 RT-PCR. TCRdb independently ran MiXCR on the multiplex PCR reads; one entry per CDR3 protein. This table holds a few hundred thousand distinct CDR3 sequences, 15% to 20% found once. This clonotype has a count of ten or more. Each ophthalmopathy patient scored at least 3 on the Clinical Activity Score and at least 4 on NOSPECS grade, with duration under 3 months. Diagnosis relied on clinical symptoms, serum thyroxine and TRAb, thyroid ultrasound and orbital computed tomography.

This TCR was recovered from a woman aged 18-30 years with Graves' ophthalmopathy. Sequenced input: blood. The chain uses TRBV18 and TRBJ1-5, with TRBD1 as a possible D gene (5 bases). This CDR3 is CASSPRRIGARGNQPQHF. The CDR3 bases are TGTGCCAGCTCCCCCAGACGTATTGGGGCCCGTGGCAATCAGCCCCAGCATTTT.